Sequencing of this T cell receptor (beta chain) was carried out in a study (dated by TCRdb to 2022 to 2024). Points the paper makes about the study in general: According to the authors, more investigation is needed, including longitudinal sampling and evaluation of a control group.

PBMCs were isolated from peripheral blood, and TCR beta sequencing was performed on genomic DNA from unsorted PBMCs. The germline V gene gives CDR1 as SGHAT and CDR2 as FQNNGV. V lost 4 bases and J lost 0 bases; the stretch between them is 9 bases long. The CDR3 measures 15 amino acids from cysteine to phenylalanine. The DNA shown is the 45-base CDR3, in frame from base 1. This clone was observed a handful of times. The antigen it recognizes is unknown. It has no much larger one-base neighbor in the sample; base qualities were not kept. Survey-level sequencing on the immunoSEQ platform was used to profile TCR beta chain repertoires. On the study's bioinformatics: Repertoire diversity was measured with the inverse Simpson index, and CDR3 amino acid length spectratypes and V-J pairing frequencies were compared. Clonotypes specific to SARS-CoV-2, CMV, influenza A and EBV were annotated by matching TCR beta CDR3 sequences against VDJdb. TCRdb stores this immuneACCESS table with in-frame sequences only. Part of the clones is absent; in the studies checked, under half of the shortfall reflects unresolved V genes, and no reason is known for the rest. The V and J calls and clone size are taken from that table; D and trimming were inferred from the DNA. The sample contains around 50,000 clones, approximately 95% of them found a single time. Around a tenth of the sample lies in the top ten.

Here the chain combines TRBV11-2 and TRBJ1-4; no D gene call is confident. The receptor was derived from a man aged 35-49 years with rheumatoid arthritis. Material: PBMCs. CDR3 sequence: CASSSQRATNEKLFF. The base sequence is TGTGCCAGCAGCTCTCAACGGGCAACTAATGAAAAACTGTTTTTT.